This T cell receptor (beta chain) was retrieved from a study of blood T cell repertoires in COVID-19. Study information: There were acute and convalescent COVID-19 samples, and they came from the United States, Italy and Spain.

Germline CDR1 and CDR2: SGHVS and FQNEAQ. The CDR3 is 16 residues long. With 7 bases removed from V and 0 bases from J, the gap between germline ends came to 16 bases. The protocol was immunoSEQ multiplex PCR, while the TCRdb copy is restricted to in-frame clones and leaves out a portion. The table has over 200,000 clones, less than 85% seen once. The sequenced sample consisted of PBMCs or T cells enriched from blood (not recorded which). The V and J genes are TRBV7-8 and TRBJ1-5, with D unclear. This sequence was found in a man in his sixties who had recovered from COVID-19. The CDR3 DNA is TGTGCCAGCAACCCTATCCCGGGAGATAGCAATCAGCCCCAGCATTTT. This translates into CASNPIPGDSNQPQHF. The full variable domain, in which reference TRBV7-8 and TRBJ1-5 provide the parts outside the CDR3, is GAGVSQSPRYKVAKRGQDVALRCDPISGHVSLFWYQQALGQGPEFLTYFQNEAQLDKSGLPSDRFFAERPEGSVSTLKIQRTQQEDSAVYLCASNPIPGDSNQPQHFGDGTRLSIL.